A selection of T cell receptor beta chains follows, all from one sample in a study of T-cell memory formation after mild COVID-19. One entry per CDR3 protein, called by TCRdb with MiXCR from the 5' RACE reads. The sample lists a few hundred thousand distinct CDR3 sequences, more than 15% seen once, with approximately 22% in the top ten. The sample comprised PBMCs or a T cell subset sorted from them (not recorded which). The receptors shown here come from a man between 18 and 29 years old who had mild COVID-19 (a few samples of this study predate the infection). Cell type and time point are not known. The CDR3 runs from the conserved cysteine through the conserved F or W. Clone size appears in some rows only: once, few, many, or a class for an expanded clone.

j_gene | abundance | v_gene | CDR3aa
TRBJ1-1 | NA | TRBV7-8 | CASSRHRDLEAFF
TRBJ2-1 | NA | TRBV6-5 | CASREDRVGYNEQFF
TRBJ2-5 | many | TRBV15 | CATSRGGQETQYF
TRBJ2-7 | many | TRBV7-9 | CASSPRPHEQYF
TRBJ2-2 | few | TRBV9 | CASSTGGVYTGELFF
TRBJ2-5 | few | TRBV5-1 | CASSLGEMGNQETQYF
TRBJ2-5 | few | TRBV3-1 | CASSQVSSGDGETQYF
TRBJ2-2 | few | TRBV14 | CASSQVVGTGELFF
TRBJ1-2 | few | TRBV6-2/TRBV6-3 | CASSYFRDRDKDGYTF
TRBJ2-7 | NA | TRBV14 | CASSQVRTLIADEQYF
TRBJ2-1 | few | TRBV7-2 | CASSFPLDEQFF
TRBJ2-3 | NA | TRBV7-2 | CASSLWLGLGDTQYF
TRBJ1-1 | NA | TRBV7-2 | CASARDRGEAFF
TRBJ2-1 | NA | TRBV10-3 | CAIRGDRESSNEQFF
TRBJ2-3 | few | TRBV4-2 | CASSQDRAGGADTQYF
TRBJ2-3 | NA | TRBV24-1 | CATSLGPDTQYF
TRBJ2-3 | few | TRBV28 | CASSQLTDTQYF
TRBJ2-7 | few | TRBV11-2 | CASSHVAQGRYEQYF
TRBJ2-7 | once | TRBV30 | CAWTLSSGASYEQYF
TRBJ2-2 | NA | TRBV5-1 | CASSSGTTTGELFF
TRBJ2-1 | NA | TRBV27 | CASSLSSGGTSYNEQFF
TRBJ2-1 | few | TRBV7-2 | CASSFPTTTGSYNEQFF
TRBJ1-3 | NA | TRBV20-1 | CSARDDKASGNTIYF
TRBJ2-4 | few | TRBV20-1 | CSARDRVQGALNIQYF
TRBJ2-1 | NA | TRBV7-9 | CASSLDIYNEQFF
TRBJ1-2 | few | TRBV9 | CASSVGNSNGYTF
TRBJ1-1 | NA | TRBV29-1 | CSVGLTHLGVFF
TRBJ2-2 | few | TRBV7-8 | CASSRTRTGELFF
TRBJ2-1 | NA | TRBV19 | CASSIGQGRGNEQFF
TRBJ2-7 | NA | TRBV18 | CASSPYGTSGSYEQYF
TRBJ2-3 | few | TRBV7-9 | CASSSLDRGGDTQYF
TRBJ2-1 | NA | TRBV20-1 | CSARDGRGAYEQFF
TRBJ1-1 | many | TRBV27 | CASSYLGNTEAFF
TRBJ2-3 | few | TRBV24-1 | CATSDPGQGVMADTQYF
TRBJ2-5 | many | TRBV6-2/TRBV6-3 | CASSYSRTVDF
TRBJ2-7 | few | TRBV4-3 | CASSQETGAAQGYEQYF
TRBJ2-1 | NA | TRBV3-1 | CASSQYGQTGYNEQFF
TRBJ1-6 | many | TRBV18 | CASQDRDNSPLHF
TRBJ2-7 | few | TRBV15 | CATSRDIPAHEQYF
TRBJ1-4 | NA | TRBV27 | CASRGTVYNEKLFF
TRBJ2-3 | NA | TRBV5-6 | CASGGNADTQYF
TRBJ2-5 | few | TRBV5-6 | CASSQEGWAQYF
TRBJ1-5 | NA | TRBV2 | CASSLQGADQPQHF
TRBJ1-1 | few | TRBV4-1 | CASSKTGLAEAFF
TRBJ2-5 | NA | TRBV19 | CASSQRQETQYF
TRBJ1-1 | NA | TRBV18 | CASSSSDRGRVAFF
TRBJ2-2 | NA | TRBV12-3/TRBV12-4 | CASSLWAANTGELFF
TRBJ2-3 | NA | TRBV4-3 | CASSPRMTTDTQYF
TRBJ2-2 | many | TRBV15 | CATSREATFTGELFF